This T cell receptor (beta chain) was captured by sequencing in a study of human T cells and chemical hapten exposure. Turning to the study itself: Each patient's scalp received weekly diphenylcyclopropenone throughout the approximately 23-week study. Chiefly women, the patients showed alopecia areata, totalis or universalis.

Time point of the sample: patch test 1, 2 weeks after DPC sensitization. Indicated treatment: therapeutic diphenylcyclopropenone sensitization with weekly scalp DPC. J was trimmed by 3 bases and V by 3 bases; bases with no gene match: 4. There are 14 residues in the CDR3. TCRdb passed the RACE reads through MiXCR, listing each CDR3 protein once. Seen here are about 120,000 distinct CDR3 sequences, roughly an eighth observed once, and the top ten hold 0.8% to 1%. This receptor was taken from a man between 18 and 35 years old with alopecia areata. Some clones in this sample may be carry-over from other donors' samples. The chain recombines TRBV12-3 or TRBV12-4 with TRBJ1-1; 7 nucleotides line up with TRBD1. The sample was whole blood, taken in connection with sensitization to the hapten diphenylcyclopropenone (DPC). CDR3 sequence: CASSFRGRDTEAFF. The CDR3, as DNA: TGTGCCAGCAGTTTTAGGGGGCGAGACACTGAAGCTTTCTTT.